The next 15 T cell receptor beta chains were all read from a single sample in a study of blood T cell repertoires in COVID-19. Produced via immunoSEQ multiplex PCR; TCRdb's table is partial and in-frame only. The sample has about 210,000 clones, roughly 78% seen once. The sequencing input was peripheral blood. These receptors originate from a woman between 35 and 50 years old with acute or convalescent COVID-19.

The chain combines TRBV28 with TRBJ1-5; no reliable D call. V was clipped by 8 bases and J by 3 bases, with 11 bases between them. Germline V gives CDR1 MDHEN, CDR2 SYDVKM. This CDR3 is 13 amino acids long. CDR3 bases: TGTGCCAGCCTACACAGAAACAATCAGCCCCAGCATTTT. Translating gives CASLHRNNQPQHF.

In DNA, the CDR3 is TGTGCCAGCTCACCATCCCGGGACAGGGGGCGGTACACCTTC. It encodes CASSPSRDRGRYTF. The rearrangement links TRBV18 to TRBJ1-2; 12 bases are shared with TRBD1. This CDR3 spans 14 amino acids. Trimming cost V 2 bases and J 11 bases; bases outside gene matches: 6. CDR1 is KGHSH and CDR2 is LQKENI in the germline V gene.

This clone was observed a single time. CDR3 loop: CASSLATSGVQVSYNEQFF. For the CDR3, the DNA is TGTGCCAGCAGCTTAGCGACTAGCGGGGTTCAGGTCTCCTACAATGAGCAGTTCTTC. The chain joins TRBV11-2 to TRBJ2-1; 11 nucleotides match TRBD2. Germline V gene lookup returns CDR1 SGHAT and CDR2 FQNNGV. The V gene end was trimmed by 1 base and the J gene end by 0 bases; junction bases not matched to a gene: 8. CDR3 length: 19 amino acids. The whole variable domain, filled in from reference TRBV11-2 and TRBJ2-1, reads EAGVAQSPRYKIIEKRQSVAFWCNPISGHATLYWYQQILGQGPKLLIQFQNNGVVDDSQLPKDRFSAERLKGVDSTLKIQPAKLEDSAVYLCASSLATSGVQVSYNEQFFGPGTRLTVL.

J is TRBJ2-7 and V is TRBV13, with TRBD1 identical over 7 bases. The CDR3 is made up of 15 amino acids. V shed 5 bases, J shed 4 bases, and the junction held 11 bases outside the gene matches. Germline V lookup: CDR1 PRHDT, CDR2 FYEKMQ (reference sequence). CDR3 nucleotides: TGTGCCAGCAGCCAGGACAGGTCCTCCCAGTACGAGCAGTACTTC. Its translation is CASSQDRSSQYEQYF.

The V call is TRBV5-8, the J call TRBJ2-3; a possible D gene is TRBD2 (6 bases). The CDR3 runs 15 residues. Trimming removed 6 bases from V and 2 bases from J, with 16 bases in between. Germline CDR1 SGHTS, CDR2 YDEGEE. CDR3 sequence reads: CASNVGLLYTDTQYF. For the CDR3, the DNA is TGTGCCAGCAACGTGGGACTCTTGTACACAGATACGCAGTATTTT.

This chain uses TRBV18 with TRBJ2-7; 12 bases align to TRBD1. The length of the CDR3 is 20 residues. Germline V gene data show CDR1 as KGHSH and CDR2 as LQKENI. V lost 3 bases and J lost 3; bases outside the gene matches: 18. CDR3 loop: CASSPRKRDRGQQSGYEQYF. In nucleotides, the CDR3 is TGTGCCAGCTCACCCAGGAAGAGGGACAGGGGGCAACAATCTGGCTACGAGCAGTACTTC. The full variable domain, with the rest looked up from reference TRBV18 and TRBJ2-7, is NAGVMQNPRHLVRRRGQEARLRCSPMKGHSHVYWYRQLPEEGLKFMVYLQKENIIDESGMPKERFSAEFPKEGPSILRIQQVVRGDSAAYFCASSPRKRDRGQQSGYEQYFGPGTRLTVT.

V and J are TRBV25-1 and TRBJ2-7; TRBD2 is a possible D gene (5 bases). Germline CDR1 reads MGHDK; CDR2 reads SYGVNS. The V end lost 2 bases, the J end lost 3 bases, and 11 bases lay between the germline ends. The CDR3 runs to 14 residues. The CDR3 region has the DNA TGTGCCAGCAGTGAAAGAGGACTTATCTACGAGCAGTACTTC. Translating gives CASSERGLIYEQYF.

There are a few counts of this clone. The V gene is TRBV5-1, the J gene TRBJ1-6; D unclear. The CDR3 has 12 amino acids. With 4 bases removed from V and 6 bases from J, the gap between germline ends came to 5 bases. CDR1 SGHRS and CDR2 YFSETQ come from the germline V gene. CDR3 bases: TGCGCCAGCAGCCATCCTAATTCACCCCTCCACTTT. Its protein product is CASSHPNSPLHF.

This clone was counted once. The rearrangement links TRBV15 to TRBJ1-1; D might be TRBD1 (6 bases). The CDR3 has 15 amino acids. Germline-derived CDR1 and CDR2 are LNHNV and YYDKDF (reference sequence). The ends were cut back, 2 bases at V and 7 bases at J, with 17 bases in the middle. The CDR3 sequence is CATSRSRDTSYEAFF. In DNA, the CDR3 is TGTGCCACCAGCAGATCCCGGGACACCTCTTATGAAGCTTTCTTT.

CDR3 in amino acids: CASSIRVTAFF. CDR3 nucleotide sequence: TGTGCCAGTAGTATACGGGTTACAGCTTTCTTT. The chain links TRBV19 to TRBJ1-1; D is ambiguous. From germline, CDR1 is LNHDA and CDR2 SQIVND (reference sequence). This CDR3 is built from 11 residues. Trimming shortened V by 2 bases and J by 10 bases, and 8 bases separated the two germline ends.

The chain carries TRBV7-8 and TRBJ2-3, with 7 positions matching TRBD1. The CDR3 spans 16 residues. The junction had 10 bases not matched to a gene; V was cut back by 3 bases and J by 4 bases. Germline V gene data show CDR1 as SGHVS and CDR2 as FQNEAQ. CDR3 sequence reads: CASSFSWDSNADTQYF. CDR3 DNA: TGTGCCAGCAGCTTCAGTTGGGACAGCAACGCAGATACGCAGTATTTT.

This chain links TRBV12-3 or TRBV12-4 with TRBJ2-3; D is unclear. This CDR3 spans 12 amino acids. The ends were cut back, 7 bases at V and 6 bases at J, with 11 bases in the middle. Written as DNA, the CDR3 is TGTGCCAGCAAGTTGGCCGCCGATACGCAGTATTTT. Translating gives CASKLAADTQYF.

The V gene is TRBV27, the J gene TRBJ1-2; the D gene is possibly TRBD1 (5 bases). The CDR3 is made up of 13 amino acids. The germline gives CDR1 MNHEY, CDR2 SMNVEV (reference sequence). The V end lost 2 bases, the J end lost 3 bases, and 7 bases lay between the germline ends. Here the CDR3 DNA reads TGTGCCAGCAGTTTAGGAGGGGACTATGGCTACACCTTC. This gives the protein CASSLGGDYGYTF.

The CDR3 loop reads CASTQGLVPRPSGYTF. The DNA of the CDR3 is TGTGCCAGCACCCAGGGCCTTGTCCCCCGGCCCTCTGGCTACACCTTC. The chain couples TRBV3-1 (or the pseudogene TRBV3-2) to TRBJ1-2, with a tentative D call TRBD1 (5 bases). There are 16 residues in the CDR3. V dropped 7 bases and J dropped 7 bases, with 25 bases sitting between them. Germline V lookup: CDR1 LGHDT, CDR2 YNNKEL (reference sequence).

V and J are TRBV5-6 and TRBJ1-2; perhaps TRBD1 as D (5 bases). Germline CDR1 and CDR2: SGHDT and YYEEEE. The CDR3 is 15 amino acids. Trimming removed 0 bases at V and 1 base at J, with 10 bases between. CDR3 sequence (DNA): TGTGCCAGCAGCTTGGGGGACTCAATTAACTATGGCTACACCTTC. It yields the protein CASSLGDSINYGYTF.